This T cell receptor (beta chain) was captured by sequencing in a study of OX40 agonist ivuxolimab in advanced cancers. Across the study: Earlier anti-PD-1, anti-PD-L1 or anti-CTLA-4 therapy was permitted; roughly 40% had received some. Partial responses were recorded for three patients, including one with hepatocellular carcinoma and two with cutaneous melanoma.

Libraries were prepared by immunoSEQ multiplex PCR; TCRdb keeps only in-frame clonotypes and omits some of them. Among 55,000 to 90,000 clones listed, about 86% were seen once. Blood specimens came from baseline, cycle 4 day 1, and cycle 7 day 1. Germline V CDR1 and CDR2: MRHNA, SNTAGT. J gave up 3 bases and V 4 bases, and 8 bases lay outside the gene matches. This CDR3 is 15 amino acids long. Concerning this clone: As yet, its antigen is unknown.

Study-wide points: On average, a greater number of expanded clones characterised CD8+ T cells relative to CD4+.

The clonotype comes from an adult with an advanced solid tumor such as melanoma, head and neck, liver or kidney cancer. The material sequenced was CD4+ or CD8+ T cells sorted from blood, taken in a trial of the OX40 agonist ivuxolimab. This chain joins TRBV6-4 and TRBJ1-2; the match to TRBD1 covers 7 bases. As DNA, the CDR3 is TGTGCCAGCAGTGCGACAGGGTCTGCGGACTATGGCTACACCTTC. Encoded protein: CASSATGSADYGYTF.